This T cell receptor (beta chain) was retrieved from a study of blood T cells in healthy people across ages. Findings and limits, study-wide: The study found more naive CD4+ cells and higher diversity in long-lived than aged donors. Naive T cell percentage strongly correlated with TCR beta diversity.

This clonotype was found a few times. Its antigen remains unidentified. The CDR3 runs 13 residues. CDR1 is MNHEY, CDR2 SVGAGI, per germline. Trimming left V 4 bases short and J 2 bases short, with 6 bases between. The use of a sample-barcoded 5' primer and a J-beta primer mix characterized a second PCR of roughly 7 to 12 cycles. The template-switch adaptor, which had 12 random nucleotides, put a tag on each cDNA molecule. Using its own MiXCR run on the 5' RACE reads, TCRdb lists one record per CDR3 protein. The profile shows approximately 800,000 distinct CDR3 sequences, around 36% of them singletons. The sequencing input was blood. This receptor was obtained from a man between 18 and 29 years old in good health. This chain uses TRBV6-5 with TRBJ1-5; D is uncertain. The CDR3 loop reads CASSWRGNQPQHF. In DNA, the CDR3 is TGTGCCAGCAGTTGGAGGGGCAATCAGCCCCAGCATTTT.